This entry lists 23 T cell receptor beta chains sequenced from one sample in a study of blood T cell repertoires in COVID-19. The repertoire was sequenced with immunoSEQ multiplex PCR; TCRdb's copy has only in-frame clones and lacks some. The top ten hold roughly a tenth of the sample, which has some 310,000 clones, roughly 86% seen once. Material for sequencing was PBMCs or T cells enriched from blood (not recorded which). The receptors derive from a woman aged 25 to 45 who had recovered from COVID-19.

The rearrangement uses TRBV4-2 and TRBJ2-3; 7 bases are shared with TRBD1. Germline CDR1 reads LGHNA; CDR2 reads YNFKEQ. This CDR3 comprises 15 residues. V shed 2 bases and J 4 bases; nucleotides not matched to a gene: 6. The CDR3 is CASSQPQGVSDTQYF. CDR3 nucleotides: TGTGCCAGCAGCCAACCCCAGGGGGTGTCAGATACGCAGTATTTT.

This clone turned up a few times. CDR3 region: CASSLEGGINYGYTF. CDR3 DNA: TGTGCCAGCAGCTTGGAAGGGGGCATTAACTATGGCTACACCTTC. This chain connects TRBV5-8 to TRBJ1-2, with 7 bases fitting TRBD1. The germline CDR1 and CDR2 sequences are SGHTS and YDEGEE. The trim removed 0 bases at V and 1 base at J, leaving 3 bases unmatched. This CDR3 has 15 amino acids.

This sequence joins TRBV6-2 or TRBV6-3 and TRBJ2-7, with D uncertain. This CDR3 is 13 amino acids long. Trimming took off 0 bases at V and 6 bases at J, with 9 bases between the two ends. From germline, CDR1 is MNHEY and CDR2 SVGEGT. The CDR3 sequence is CASSYSRSREQYF. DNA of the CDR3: TGTGCCAGCAGTTACTCGAGGTCACGCGAGCAGTACTTC.

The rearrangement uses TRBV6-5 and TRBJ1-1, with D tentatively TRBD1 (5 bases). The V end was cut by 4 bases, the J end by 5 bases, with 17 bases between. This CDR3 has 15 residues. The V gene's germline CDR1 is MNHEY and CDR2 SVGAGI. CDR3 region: CASSLTRVPETEAFF. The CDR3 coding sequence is TGTGCCAGCAGTTTGACCAGGGTTCCGGAGACTGAAGCTTTCTTT.

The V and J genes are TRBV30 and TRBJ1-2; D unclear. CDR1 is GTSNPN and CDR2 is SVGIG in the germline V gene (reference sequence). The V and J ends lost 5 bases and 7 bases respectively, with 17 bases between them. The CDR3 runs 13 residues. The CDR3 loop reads CAWGSYGVSGYTF. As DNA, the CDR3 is TGTGCCTGGGGTTCATATGGAGTCAGTGGCTACACCTTC.

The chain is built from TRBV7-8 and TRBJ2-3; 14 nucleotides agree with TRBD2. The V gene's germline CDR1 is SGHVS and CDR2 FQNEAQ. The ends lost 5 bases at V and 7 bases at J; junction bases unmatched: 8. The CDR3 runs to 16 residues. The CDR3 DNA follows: TGTGCCAGCAGCGCCAGACTAGCGGGAGGGAGAAATACGCAGTATTTT. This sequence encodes CASSARLAGGRNTQYF.

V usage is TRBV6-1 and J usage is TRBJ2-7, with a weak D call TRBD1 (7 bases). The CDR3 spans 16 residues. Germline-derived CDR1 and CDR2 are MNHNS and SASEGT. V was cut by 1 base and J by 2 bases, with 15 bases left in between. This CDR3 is CASSEGDVRGAYEQYF. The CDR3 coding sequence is TGTGCCAGCAGTGAAGGGGATGTCAGGGGGGCCTACGAGCAGTACTTC.

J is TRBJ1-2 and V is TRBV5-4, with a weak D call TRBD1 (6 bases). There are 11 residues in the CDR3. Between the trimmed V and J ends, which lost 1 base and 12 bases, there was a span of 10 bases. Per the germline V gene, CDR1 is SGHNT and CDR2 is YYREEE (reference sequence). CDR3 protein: CASSLTGFDTF. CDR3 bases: TGTGCCAGCAGCTTGACAGGGTTTGACACCTTC.

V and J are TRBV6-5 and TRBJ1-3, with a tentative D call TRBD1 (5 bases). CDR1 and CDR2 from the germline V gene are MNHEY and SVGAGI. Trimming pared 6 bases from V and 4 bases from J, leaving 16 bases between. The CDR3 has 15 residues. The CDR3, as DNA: TGTGCCAGCAGCTTATATAGGGGTCTGGGAAACACCATATATTTT. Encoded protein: CASSLYRGLGNTIYF.

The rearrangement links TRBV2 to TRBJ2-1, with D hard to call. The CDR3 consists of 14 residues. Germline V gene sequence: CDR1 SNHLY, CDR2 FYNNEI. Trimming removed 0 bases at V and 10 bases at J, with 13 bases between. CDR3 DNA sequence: TGTGCCAGCAGTGAAGCCCAGCCCCCCGGGGAGCAGTTCTTC. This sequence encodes CASSEAQPPGEQFF. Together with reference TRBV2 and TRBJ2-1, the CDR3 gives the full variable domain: EPEVTQTPSHQVTQMGQEVILRCVPISNHLYFYWYRQILGQKVEFLVSFYNNEISEKSEIFDDQFSVERPDGSNFTLKIRSTKLEDSAMYFCASSEAQPPGEQFFGPGTRLTVL.

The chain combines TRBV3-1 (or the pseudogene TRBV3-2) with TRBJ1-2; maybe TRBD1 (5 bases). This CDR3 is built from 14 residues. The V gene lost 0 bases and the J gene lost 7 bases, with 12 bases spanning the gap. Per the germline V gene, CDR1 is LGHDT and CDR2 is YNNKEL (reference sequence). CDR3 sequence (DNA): TGTGCCAGCAGCCAAGATCACGGGGGTGGTGGCTACACCTTC. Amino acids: CASSQDHGGGGYTF.

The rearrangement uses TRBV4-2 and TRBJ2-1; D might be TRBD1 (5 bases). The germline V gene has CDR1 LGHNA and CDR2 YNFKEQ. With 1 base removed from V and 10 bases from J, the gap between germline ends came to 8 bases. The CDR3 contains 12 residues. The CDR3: CASSQVWGEQFF. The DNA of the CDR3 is TGTGCCAGCAGCCAAGTTTGGGGCGAGCAGTTCTTC.

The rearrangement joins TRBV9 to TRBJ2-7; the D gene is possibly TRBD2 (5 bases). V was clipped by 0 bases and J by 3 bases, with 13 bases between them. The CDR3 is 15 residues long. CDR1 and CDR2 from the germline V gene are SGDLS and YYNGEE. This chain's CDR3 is CASSVGGLPLYEQYF. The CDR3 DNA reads TGTGCCAGCAGCGTAGGAGGGTTGCCGCTCTACGAGCAGTACTTC.

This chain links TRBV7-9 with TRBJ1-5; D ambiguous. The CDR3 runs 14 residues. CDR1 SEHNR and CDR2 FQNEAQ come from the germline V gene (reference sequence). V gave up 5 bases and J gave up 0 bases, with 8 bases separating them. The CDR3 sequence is CASSQANSNQPQHF. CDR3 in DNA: TGTGCCAGCAGCCAGGCTAATAGCAATCAGCCCCAGCATTTT.

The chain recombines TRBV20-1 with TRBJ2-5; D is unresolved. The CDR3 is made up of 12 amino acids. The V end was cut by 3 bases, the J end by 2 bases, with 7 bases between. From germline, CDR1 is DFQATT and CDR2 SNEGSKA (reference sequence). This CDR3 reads CSASMRQETQYF. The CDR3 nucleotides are TGCAGTGCTAGTATGCGGCAAGAGACCCAGTACTTC.

CDR3 loop: CASSPWLGVVYEQYF. The CDR3 region has the DNA TGTGCCAGCAGCCCCTGGCTGGGAGTCGTCTACGAGCAGTACTTC. The J gene is TRBJ2-7, the V gene TRBV3-1 (or the pseudogene TRBV3-2); possibly TRBD2 for D (5 bases). With 4 bases removed from V and 3 bases from J, the gap between germline ends came to 16 bases. The CDR3 consists of 15 residues. Germline CDR1 and CDR2: LGHDT and YNNKEL (reference sequence).

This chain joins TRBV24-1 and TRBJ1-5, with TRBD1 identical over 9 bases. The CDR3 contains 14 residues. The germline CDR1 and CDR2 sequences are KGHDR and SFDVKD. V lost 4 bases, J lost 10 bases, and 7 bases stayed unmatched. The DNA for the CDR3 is TGTGCCACCAGTGACGCCCGGACAGGGGCTCCCCAGCATTTT. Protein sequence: CATSDARTGAPQHF.

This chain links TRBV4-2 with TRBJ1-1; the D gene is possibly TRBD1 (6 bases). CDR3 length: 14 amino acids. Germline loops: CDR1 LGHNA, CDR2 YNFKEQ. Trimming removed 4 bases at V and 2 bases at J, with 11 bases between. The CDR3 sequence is CASSRGTYNTEAFF. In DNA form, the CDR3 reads TGTGCCAGCAGCCGAGGGACATACAACACTGAAGCTTTCTTT.

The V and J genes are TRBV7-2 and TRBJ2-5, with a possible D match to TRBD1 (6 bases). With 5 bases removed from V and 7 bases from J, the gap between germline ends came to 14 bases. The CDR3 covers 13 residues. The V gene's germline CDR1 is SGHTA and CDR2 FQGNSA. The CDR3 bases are TGTGCCAGCAGCCGACAGGTAGTAGGGACCCAGTACTTC. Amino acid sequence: CASSRQVVGTQYF.

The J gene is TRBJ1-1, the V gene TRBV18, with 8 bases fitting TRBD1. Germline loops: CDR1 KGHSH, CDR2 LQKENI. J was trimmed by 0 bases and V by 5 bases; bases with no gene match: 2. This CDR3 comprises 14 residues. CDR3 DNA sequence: TGTGCCAGCTCATTGACAGGGGTGAACACTGAAGCTTTCTTT. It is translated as CASSLTGVNTEAFF.

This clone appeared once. The CDR3, as DNA: TGTGCCATACAGAGTGATCCCTCTGGGGCCAACGTCCTGACTTTC. Protein sequence: CAIQSDPSGANVLTF. V gene TRBV10-3 combines with J gene TRBJ2-6; D unresolved. The CDR3 sequence is 15 residues long. Germline-derived CDR1 and CDR2 are ENHRY and SYGVKD. V shed 9 bases and J shed 0 bases, with 12 bases lying between them.

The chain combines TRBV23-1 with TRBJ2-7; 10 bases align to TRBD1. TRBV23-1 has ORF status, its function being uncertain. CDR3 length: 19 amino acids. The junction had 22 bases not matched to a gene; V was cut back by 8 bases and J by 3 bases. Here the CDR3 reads CASPLCPGTGELTFYEQYF. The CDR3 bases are TGCGCCAGCCCCTTGTGTCCCGGGACAGGGGAACTTACCTTCTACGAGCAGTACTTC.

The DNA for the CDR3 is TGTGCCAGTAGATCCCTGGACAGGGGGAACCCAAAGGTCGGGGACGAGCAGTACTTC. Encoded protein: CASRSLDRGNPKVGDEQYF. J is TRBJ2-7 and V is TRBV19; 10 bases match TRBD1. The CDR3 extends over 19 amino acids. V was clipped by 6 bases and J by 5 bases; unmatched bases: 22. Per germline, CDR1 LNHDA and CDR2 SQIVND (reference sequence).